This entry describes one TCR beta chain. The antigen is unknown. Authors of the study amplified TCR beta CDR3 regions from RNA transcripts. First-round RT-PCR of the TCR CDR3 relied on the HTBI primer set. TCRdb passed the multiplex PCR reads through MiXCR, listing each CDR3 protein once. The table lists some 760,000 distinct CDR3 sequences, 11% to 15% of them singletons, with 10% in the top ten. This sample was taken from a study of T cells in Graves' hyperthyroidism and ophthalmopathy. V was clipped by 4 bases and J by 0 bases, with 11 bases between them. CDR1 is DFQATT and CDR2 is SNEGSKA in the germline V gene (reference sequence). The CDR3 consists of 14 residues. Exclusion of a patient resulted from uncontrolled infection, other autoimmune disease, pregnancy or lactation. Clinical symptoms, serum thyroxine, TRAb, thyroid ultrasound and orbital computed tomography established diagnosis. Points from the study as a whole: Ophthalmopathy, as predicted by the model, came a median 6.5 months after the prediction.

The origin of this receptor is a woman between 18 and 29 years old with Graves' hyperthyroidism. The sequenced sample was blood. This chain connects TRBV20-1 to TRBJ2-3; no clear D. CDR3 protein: CSANRETSTDTQYF. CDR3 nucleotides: TGCAGTGCTAACAGAGAGACTAGCACAGATACGCAGTATTTT.